This TCR beta chain came from a study of PD-1 blockade in classical Hodgkin lymphoma. Study outcomes and limitations: It was CD4+ TCR diversity, not CD8+, that rose significantly by C4D1. Factors driving the repertoire differences, possibly disease activity or prior therapy, remain undefined.

The method was immunoSEQ multiplex PCR; TCRdb's version includes in-frame clones alone and lacks a portion of them. The sample carries over 35,000 clones, around three quarters recorded once. Per the germline V gene, CDR1 is SGDLS and CDR2 is YYNGEE. This CDR3 contains 15 residues. Unmatched junction bases numbered 5, after V lost 0 bases and J lost 6 bases. Of note for this clone: What it recognizes is unknown.

Patients all relapsed after autologous stem cell transplantation, and there was variation in brentuximab vedotin exposure. The specimen was peripheral blood mononuclear cells (PBMCs), collected before the second cycle of nivolumab. The chain combines TRBV9 with TRBJ2-3, with 9 bases aligning to TRBD2. The sequence came from a human donor with classical Hodgkin lymphoma. The CDR3 bases are TGTGCCAGCAGCGTAGCGGCTAGCGGGATGGATACGCAGTATTTT. This sequence encodes CASSVAASGMDTQYF.